Listed here are 23 T cell receptor beta chains from one sample, sequenced in a study of CD8 T cells in Susac syndrome. Reverse transcription of roughly 0.5 to 1 ug RNA used random hexamers. MiXCR, applied by TCRdb to the immunoSEQ multiplex PCR reads, yields one record per CDR3 protein. The sample lists about 200,000 distinct CDR3 sequences, roughly 94% seen once, with 0.082% in the top ten. The sample comprised CD4+ T cells from PBMCs. Every receptor here comes from a human donor with multiple sclerosis.

The chain carries TRBV15 and TRBJ2-5; 7 bases are shared with TRBD1. CDR1 and CDR2 from the germline V gene are LNHNV and YYDKDF (reference sequence). The CDR3 has 14 amino acids. J gave up 2 bases and V 5 bases, and 5 bases lay outside the gene matches. In nucleotides, the CDR3 is TGTGCCACCAGCTGGACAGGACGACAAGAGACCCAGTACTTC. Translating gives CATSWTGRQETQYF.

The rearrangement links TRBV2 to TRBJ1-4; TRBD1 might be the D (5 bases). The germline gives CDR1 SNHLY, CDR2 FYNNEI. V gave up 7 bases and J gave up 3 bases, with 12 bases separating them. This CDR3 spans 14 amino acids. CDR3 in DNA: TGTGCCAGCACCGTCGGGGGATCTAATGAAAAACTGTTTTTT. It is translated as CASTVGGSNEKLFF.

The rearrangement links TRBV3-1 to TRBJ2-3; no clear D. The V gene lost 4 bases and the J gene lost 2 bases, with 4 bases spanning the gap. This CDR3 is 12 amino acids long. CDR1 and CDR2 from the germline V gene are LGHDT and YNNKEL (reference sequence). CDR3 DNA sequence: TGTGCCAGCAGCCCTCACACAGATACGCAGTATTTT. This encodes CASSPHTDTQYF.

Regarding this clonotype: A read error may produce the germline difference seen at one junction end. The chain uses TRBV20-1 and TRBJ2-3; TRBD2 agrees at 11 bases. CDR3 length: 13 residues. Germline V gives CDR1 DFQATT, CDR2 SNEGSKA (reference sequence). The CDR3 reads CSPSGGMTDTQYF. CDR3 coding DNA: TGCAGTCCTAGCGGGGGGATGACAGATACGCAGTATTTT.

This chain links TRBV27 with TRBJ2-1; no clear D. The CDR3 is 15 amino acids. CDR1 is MNHEY and CDR2 is SMNVEV in the germline V gene (reference sequence). Trimming took off 2 bases at V and 0 bases at J, with 8 bases between the two ends. In DNA form, the CDR3 reads TGTGCCAGCAGTTTAGATAGGCTCTCCTACAATGAGCAGTTCTTC. It encodes CASSLDRLSYNEQFF.

In DNA, the CDR3 is TGTGCCAGCAGCTCTCGGACCTTGGCAGAGACCCAGTACTTC. Amino acids: CASSSRTLAETQYF. J is TRBJ2-5 and V is TRBV7-2, with D unclear. This CDR3 has 14 amino acids. V was trimmed by 4 bases and J by 4 bases, leaving 13 bases between them. Looked up from germline, CDR1 is SGHTA and CDR2 is FQGNSA.

This clonotype was seen only once. For the CDR3, the DNA is TGTGCCAGCAGCCCTCAGCGGGGGGGCACAGATACGCAGTATTTT. As protein: CASSPQRGGTDTQYF. The chain combines TRBV3-1 with TRBJ2-3; TRBD2 agrees at 9 bases. After removal of 4 bases from V and 1 base from J, the junction contained 3 bases not matched to a gene. The CDR3 sequence is 15 residues long. CDR1 is LGHDT and CDR2 is YNNKEL in the germline V gene (reference sequence).

This chain links TRBV30 with TRBJ1-5; D ambiguous. The germline V and J ends were trimmed by 2 bases and 6 bases, with 17 bases remaining between them. The CDR3 runs 15 residues. Germline V gene data show CDR1 as GTSNPN and CDR2 as SVGIG (reference sequence). The CDR3 nucleotides are TGTGCCTGGAGTCCCTCGGGTACAACGACTCAGCCCCAGCATTTT. Its translation is CAWSPSGTTTQPQHF.

V gene TRBV6-5 combines with J gene TRBJ2-7, with 7 nucleotides matching TRBD1. The J segment lost 0 bases and the V segment lost 0 bases, leaving 2 bases of the junction unmatched. Germline CDR1 and CDR2: MNHEY and SVGAGI. CDR3 length: 15 residues. The CDR3 nucleotides are TGTGCCAGCAGTTACTCGGCAGGGGGCTCCTACGAGCAGTACTTC. This gives the protein CASSYSAGGSYEQYF.

The CDR3 DNA sequence: TGCAGTGCTAGGGGACAGGTCAGGATCAATGAGCAGTTCTTC. Translated: CSARGQVRINEQFF. The chain has TRBV20-1 and TRBJ2-1; 8 nucleotides line up with TRBD1. Looked up from germline, CDR1 is DFQATT and CDR2 is SNEGSKA (reference sequence). CDR3 length: 14 residues. The J segment lost 6 bases and the V segment lost 3 bases, leaving 7 bases of the junction unmatched.

The genes are TRBV6-5 and TRBJ2-2; D is possibly TRBD1 (6 bases). The CDR3 runs 13 residues. V was pared by 4 bases and J by 8 bases, with 11 bases between. Germline loops: CDR1 MNHEY, CDR2 SVGAGI. The CDR3 DNA reads TGTGCCAGCAGTTGGGGGCGAGAGGGGGAGCTGTTTTTT. This codes for CASSWGREGELFF.

V is TRBV30 and J is TRBJ2-1, with TRBD1 identical over 8 bases. V shed 7 bases, J shed 4 bases, and the junction held 6 bases outside the gene matches. Germline V CDR1 and CDR2: GTSNPN, SVGIG (reference sequence). The CDR3 is 13 residues long. CDR3 region: CALDRAGYNEQFF. The CDR3 region has the DNA TGTGCCTTGGACAGGGCAGGGTACAATGAGCAGTTCTTC.

The gene calls are TRBV6-5 and TRBJ1-5; 7 nucleotides match TRBD1. This CDR3 is 14 amino acids long. CDR1 and CDR2 from the germline V gene are MNHEY and SVGAGI. V lost 6 bases, J lost 0 bases, and 2 bases stayed unmatched. CDR3 residues: CASRTGASNQPQHF. The CDR3 region has the DNA TGTGCCAGCAGAACAGGGGCTAGCAATCAGCCCCAGCATTTT.

The chain recombines TRBV2 with TRBJ2-7; D not certain. This CDR3 is 12 amino acids long. The germline V and J ends were trimmed by 4 bases and 1 base, with 5 bases remaining between them. CDR1 is SNHLY, CDR2 FYNNEI, per germline. CDR3 nucleotide sequence: TGTGCCAGCAGTGGGAATTCCTACGAGCAGTACTTC. Protein: CASSGNSYEQYF.

The chain carries TRBV30 and TRBJ2-7, with TRBD1 identical over 11 bases. CDR1 GTSNPN and CDR2 SVGIG come from the germline V gene (reference sequence). The CDR3 length is 17 residues. The J segment lost 5 bases and the V segment lost 2 bases, leaving 14 bases of the junction unmatched. For the CDR3, the DNA is TGTGCCTGGAGTCAAATTGGACAGGGGGCGAATCGTCACGAGCAGTACTTC. This encodes CAWSQIGQGANRHEQYF.

CDR3 nucleotide sequence: TGCAGTGCTAGCGTGCAGGACAATCAGCCCCAGCATTTT. This translates into CSASVQDNQPQHF. The chain employs TRBV20-1 and TRBJ1-5; the D is unclear. V lost 3 bases and J 3 bases, leaving 9 bases between the germline ends. Germline V gene sequence: CDR1 DFQATT, CDR2 SNEGSKA (reference sequence). The CDR3 has 13 amino acids.

The chain carries TRBV30 and TRBJ2-7; 10 bases fit TRBD1. The CDR3 contains 13 residues. CDR1 and CDR2 (germline): GTSNPN, SVGIG (reference sequence). The J segment lost 5 bases and the V segment lost 2 bases, leaving 3 bases of the junction unmatched. CDR3 region: CAWSLDRGHEQYF. CDR3 nucleotide sequence: TGTGCCTGGAGTCTTGACAGGGGGCACGAGCAGTACTTC.

The chain uses TRBV30 and TRBJ1-1; D may be TRBD1 (5 bases). V lost 2 bases to trimming and J lost 6 bases, with 7 bases between them. CDR3 size: 11 residues. CDR1 and CDR2 from the germline V gene are GTSNPN and SVGIG (reference sequence). CDR3 nucleotide sequence: TGTGCCTGGAGTAAACAGGCTGAAGCTTTCTTT. It is translated as CAWSKQAEAFF. Complete variable domain (other parts from reference TRBV30 and TRBJ1-1): SQTIHQWPATLVQPVGSPLSLECTVEGTSNPNLYWYRQAAGRGLQLLFYSVGIGQISSEVPQNLSASRPQDRQFILSSKKLLLSDSGFYLCAWSKQAEAFFGQGTRLTVV.

The gene calls are TRBV2 and TRBJ2-7; 8 bases are a match to TRBD1. The germline gives CDR1 SNHLY, CDR2 FYNNEI. V was pared by 8 bases and J by 11 bases, with 8 bases of the junction left unmatched. The CDR3 extends over 11 amino acids. In nucleotides, the CDR3 is TGTGCCAGCCGACGTAGGGGACAGGAGTACGTC. It yields the protein CASRRRGQEYV.

This clonotype was seen a single time. CDR3 nucleotides: TGTGCCAGCAGTGACGCGGACAGTTACGAGCAGTACTTC. It translates to CASSDADSYEQYF. The genes are TRBV25-1 and TRBJ2-7, with D perhaps TRBD1 (6 bases). The CDR3 is 13 residues long. V lost 3 bases and J 4 bases, leaving 10 bases between the germline ends. The germline V gene encodes CDR1 MGHDK and CDR2 SYGVNS.

This chain uses TRBV30 with TRBJ2-7, with D hard to call. This CDR3 spans 13 amino acids. Germline CDR1 is GTSNPN and CDR2 is SVGIG (reference sequence). The germline V and J ends were trimmed by 2 bases and 4 bases, with 12 bases remaining between them. CDR3 sequence reads: CAWSLTAEYEQYF. CDR3 bases: TGTGCCTGGAGTCTGACTGCCGAATACGAGCAGTACTTC. Based on the CDR3 plus reference TRBV30 and TRBJ2-7, the full variable domain is SQTIHQWPATLVQPVGSPLSLECTVEGTSNPNLYWYRQAAGRGLQLLFYSVGIGQISSEVPQNLSASRPQDRQFILSSKKLLLSDSGFYLCAWSLTAEYEQYFGPGTRLTVT.

V usage is TRBV28 and J usage is TRBJ1-2; D might be TRBD1 (5 bases). The CDR3 runs to 14 residues. Germline V CDR1 and CDR2: MDHEN, SYDVKM. Trimming cost V 7 bases and J 8 bases, with 20 bases left between them. This chain's CDR3 is CASTTVGVWSGYTF. CDR3 DNA: TGTGCCAGCACCACCGTGGGGGTATGGTCCGGCTACACCTTC.

The V call is TRBV30, the J call TRBJ2-7; the match to TRBD1 covers 9 bases. CDR3 length equals 13 residues. Trimming cost V 3 bases and J 5 bases; bases outside gene matches: 5. Germline lookup yields CDR1 GTSNPN and CDR2 SVGIG (reference sequence). The CDR3 region is CAWSSDRGHEQYF. The CDR3 nucleotides are TGTGCCTGGAGCTCGGACAGGGGCCACGAGCAGTACTTC.